This TCR beta chain was observed in a study of blood T cell repertoires in COVID-19. The CDR3 has 15 amino acids. J was trimmed by 5 bases and V by 5 bases; bases with no gene match: 10. The V gene's germline CDR1 is SGHTA and CDR2 FQGTGA. This clone was picked up a small number of times. Method: immunoSEQ multiplex PCR; TCRdb's copy keeps in-frame clones and lacks some. The sample holds 40,000 to 45,000 clones, about 77% seen once. The sample was peripheral blood. The clonotype was recovered from a man aged 80 or over with acute or convalescent COVID-19. The chain joins TRBV7-3 to TRBJ2-7; TRBD1 aligns across 9 bases. CDR3 coding DNA: TGTGCCAGCAGCGTAGACCGGGACAGGGAACACGAGCAGTACTTC. Translating gives CASSVDRDREHEQYF. The whole variable domain, remainder taken from reference TRBV7-3 and TRBJ2-7, is GAGVSQTPSNKVTEKGKYVELRCDPISGHTALYWYRQSLGQGPEFLIYFQGTGAADDSGLPNDRFFAVRPEGSVSTLKIQRTERGDSAVYLCASSVDRDREHEQYFGPGTRLTVT.